This TCR beta chain was captured by sequencing in a study of blood T cells in healthy people across ages. With a J-beta primer mix and a sample-barcoded 5' primer, a second PCR ran roughly 6 to 11 cycles. In TCRdb, the 5' RACE reads were re-called with MiXCR into one record per CDR3 protein. Of around 1,000,000 distinct CDR3 sequences in the sample, roughly a quarter were seen once. Each sample yielded at least 7 million isolated PBMCs. CDR1 and CDR2 from the germline V gene are SEHNR and FQNEAQ (reference sequence). The trim removed 5 bases at V and 1 base at J, leaving 5 bases unmatched. The CDR3 runs to 16 residues. The same data also went into a second study, on T cells of mothers and their children. According to that study: Each child contributed about 3 million TCR beta CDR3 reads, while each mother contributed over 9.5 million.

This rearrangement joins TRBV7-9 to TRBJ2-5; 12 positions match TRBD2. Input material: blood. This TCR was sampled from a girl aged 2-10 years in good health. The CDR3 here is CASSPGLAGRQETQYF. In DNA, the CDR3 is TGTGCCAGCAGCCCCGGACTAGCGGGACGCCAAGAGACCCAGTACTTC. The full variable domain, rest sourced from reference TRBV7-9 and TRBJ2-5, is DTGVSQNPRHKITKRGQNVTFRCDPISEHNRLYWYRQTLGQGPEFLTYFQNEAQLEKSRLLSDRFSAERPKGSFSTLEIQRTEQGDSAMYLCASSPGLAGRQETQYFGPGTRLLVL.